This TCR beta chain was sequenced during a study of technical replicates of blood from a few donors. Measured with immunoSEQ multiplex PCR; TCRdb has only the in-frame clones, and not every one. The table lists fewer than 85,000 clones, about 96% of them singletons. Germline assignment: CDR1 LNHDA and CDR2 SQIVND (reference sequence). With 2 bases removed from V and 3 bases from J, the gap between germline ends came to 10 bases. The CDR3 runs to 14 residues. The specimen was T cells isolated from PBMCs. The sequence came from a human donor in good health. The chain couples TRBV19 to TRBJ1-2; D is perhaps TRBD1 (5 bases). CDR3 coding DNA: TGTGCCAGTAGTATATGGGGGGAAGACTATGGCTACACCTTC. Amino acids: CASSIWGEDYGYTF.